This TCR beta chain comes out of a study of blood T cell repertoires in COVID-19. Study context: Acute and convalescent COVID-19 specimens originated in the United States, Italy and Spain. Sample material is recorded as cDNA or gDNA derived from T cells, B-cell-depleted T cells, or PBMCs.

Authors' methods: Counts of nucleated cells, estimated from reference gene primer amplification, were obtained. Assay: immunoSEQ multiplex PCR; the TCRdb copy retains only in-frame clones and omits some. V, J and clone size derive from that table, while D and trimming were established from the DNA sequence. Among roughly 100,000 clones listed, roughly 82% were seen once. This CDR3 has 16 residues. Germline V lookup: CDR1 GTSNPN, CDR2 SVGIG (reference sequence). Trimming left V 3 bases short and J 2 bases short, with 18 bases between. The sample comprised peripheral blood. This clonotype was sampled from a man between 60 and 75 years old with acute or convalescent COVID-19. The rearrangement uses TRBV30 and TRBJ2-3; a weak D match, TRBD1 (6 bases). The CDR3 DNA is TGTGCCTGGAGCATTCTCTCCGGGACAACCACAGATACGCAGTATTTT. Its protein is CAWSILSGTTTDTQYF.